This T cell receptor beta chain was sequenced during a study of a mutant IDH1 vaccine in newly diagnosed glioma. Overall study: Averaging roughly 40 years of age, treated patients were around 60% male and about 38% female.

Time point reported: week 23, last vaccination. Each dose of the vaccine consisted of 300 ug of mutant IDH1 20-mer peptide, with topical imiquimod. As concerns this clone: The antigen remains undetermined.

TCRdb keeps only in-frame clones here, not all; method: immunoSEQ multiplex PCR. The table has approximately 44,000 clones, under 95% seen once. The CDR3 sequence is 15 residues long. The V end was cut by 9 bases, the J end by 4 bases, with 19 bases between. CDR1 LNHDA and CDR2 SQIVND come from the germline V gene (reference sequence). V usage is TRBV19 and J usage is TRBJ1-5; D remains ambiguous. The starting material was PBMCs, obtained from a glioma patient whose treatment included an IDH1 peptide vaccine. The receptor's source is a man between 45 and 60 years old with glioma. CDR3 region: CASIRVHRSNQPQHF. CDR3 sequence (DNA): TGTGCCAGCATACGGGTCCATAGGAGTAATCAGCCCCAGCATTTT.